This T cell receptor beta chain was sequenced during a study of blood T cell repertoires in COVID-19. Assay used: immunoSEQ multiplex PCR; TCRdb lists only in-frame clones, some missing. This repertoire shows under 250,000 clones, about 84% found once; its top ten account for over 10%. Concerning this clone: A much more abundant neighbour one base away suggests this may be a read error.

The junction had 3 bases not matched to a gene; V was cut back by 5 bases and J by 3 bases. Germline CDR1 reads SGHVS; CDR2 reads FQNEAQ. CDR3 size: 13 residues. V gene TRBV7-8 combines with J gene TRBJ1-2; 7 bases are shared with TRBD1. The clonotype originates from a human donor in a cohort sampled during active COVID-19. The sample consisted of peripheral blood. CDR3 loop: CASSPGQHYGYTF. In DNA, the CDR3 is TGTGCCAGCAGCCCGGGACAGCACTATGGCTACACCTTC.